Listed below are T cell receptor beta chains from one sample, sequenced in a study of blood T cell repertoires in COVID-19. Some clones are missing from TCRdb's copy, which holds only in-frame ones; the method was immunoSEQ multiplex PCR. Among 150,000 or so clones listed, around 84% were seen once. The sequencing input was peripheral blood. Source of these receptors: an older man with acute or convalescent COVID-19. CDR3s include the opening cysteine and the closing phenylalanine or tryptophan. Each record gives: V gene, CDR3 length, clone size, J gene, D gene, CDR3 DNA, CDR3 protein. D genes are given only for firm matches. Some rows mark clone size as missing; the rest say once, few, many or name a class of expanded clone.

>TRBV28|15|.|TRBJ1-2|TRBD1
TGTGCCAGCACCTATCACCGGGGGACAGCAGATGGCTACACCTTC
CASTYHRGTADGYTF
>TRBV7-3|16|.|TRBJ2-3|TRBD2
TGTGCCAGCAGCTTAGGCGGTAGCGGGGTCACAGATACGCAGTATTTT
CASSLGGSGVTDTQYF
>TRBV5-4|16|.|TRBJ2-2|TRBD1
TGTGCCAGCAGCTTGGCCTGGACAGGGGGCACCGGGGAGCTGTTTTTT
CASSLAWTGGTGELFF
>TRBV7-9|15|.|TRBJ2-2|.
TGTGCCAGCAGAAGGACGGAGGCTGACACCGGGGAGCTGTTTTTT
CASRRTEADTGELFF
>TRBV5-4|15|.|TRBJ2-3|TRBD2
TGTGCCAGCAGCTTGGGTAGCGGGAGCACAGATACGCAGTATTTT
CASSLGSGSTDTQYF
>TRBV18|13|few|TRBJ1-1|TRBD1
TGTGCCAGCTCACCTGGACAGGGGGCAGGGGCTTTCTTT
CASSPGQGAGAFF
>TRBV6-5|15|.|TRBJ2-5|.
TGTGCCAGCAGTTACACCCCGGTGAGGCAAGAGACCCAGTACTTC
CASSYTPVRQETQYF
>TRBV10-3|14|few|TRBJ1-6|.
TGTGCCATCAGTGAAATTAACGGAGGTTCACCCCTCCACTTT
CAISEINGGSPLHF
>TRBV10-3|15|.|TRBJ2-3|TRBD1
TGTGCCATCAGTGAGTGGGACAGGGGCCCAGATACGCAGTATTTT
CAISEWDRGPDTQYF
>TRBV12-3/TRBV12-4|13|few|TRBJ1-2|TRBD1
TGTGCCAGCAGCTTGGGACAGGGAGGTGGCTACACCTTC
CASSLGQGGGYTF
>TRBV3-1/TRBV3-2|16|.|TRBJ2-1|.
TGTGCCAGCAGCCCCCTCCCGGTCCCGTCGGGGAATGAGCAGTTCTTC
CASSPLPVPSGNEQFF
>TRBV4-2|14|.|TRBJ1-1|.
TGTGCCAGCAGCCAAGACGGGATACTCACTGAAGCTTTCTTT
CASSQDGILTEAFF
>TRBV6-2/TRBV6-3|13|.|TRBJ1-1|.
TGTGCCAGCAGTTTCGGACAGCGCACTGAAGCTTTCTTT
CASSFGQRTEAFF
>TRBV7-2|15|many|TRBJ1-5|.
TGTGCCAGCAGCTTTTTTGCAGAATCCAATCAGCCCCAGCATTTT
CASSFFAESNQPQHF
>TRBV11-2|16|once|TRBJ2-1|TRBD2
TGTGCCAGCAGCTTAGGGATGCTAGCGGCGCAGGGTGAGCAGTTCTTC
CASSLGMLAAQGEQFF
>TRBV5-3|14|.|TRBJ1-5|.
TGTGCCAGAAGCTTGGTGGCTGGCAATCAGCCCCAGCATTTT
CARSLVAGNQPQHF
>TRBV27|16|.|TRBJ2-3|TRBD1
TGTGCCAGCAGTCCCACGACAGGGGGCGGCACAGATACGCAGTATTTT
CASSPTTGGGTDTQYF
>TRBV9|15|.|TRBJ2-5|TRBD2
TGTGCCAGCAGCGTCGGGACTAGCAGTCAGGAGACCCAGTACTTC
CASSVGTSSQETQYF
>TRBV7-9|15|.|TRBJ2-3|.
TGTGCCAGCAGCTTAGGCTGGGGGGACGAGGATACGCAGTATTTT
CASSLGWGDEDTQYF
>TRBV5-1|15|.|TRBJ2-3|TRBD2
TGCGCCAGCAGCGTAACTAGCGGGGTGGCAGATACGCAGTATTTT
CASSVTSGVADTQYF
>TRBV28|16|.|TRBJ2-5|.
TGTGCCAGCAAAGGTGGGGGACATCCGTACCAAGAGACCCAGTACTTC
CASKGGGHPYQETQYF
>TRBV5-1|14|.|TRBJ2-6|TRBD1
TGCGCCAGCAGCTCAGGACAGGCTGAGGGCGTCCTGACTTTC
CASSSGQAEGVLTF
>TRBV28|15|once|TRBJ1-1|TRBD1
TGTGCCAGCAGTCCTACCTCGACAGGGAGATCTGAAGCTTTCTTT
CASSPTSTGRSEAFF
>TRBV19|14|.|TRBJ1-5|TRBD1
TGTGCCAGTAGTGTGGGGACAGGGTATCAGCCCCAGCATTTT
CASSVGTGYQPQHF
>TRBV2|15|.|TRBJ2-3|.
TGTGCCAGCAGTGAATGGGGGGGGGCGGTTGATACGCAGTATTTT
CASSEWGGAVDTQYF
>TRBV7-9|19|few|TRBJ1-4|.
TGTGCCAGCAGAATAGAAGGAGGAGTTATCCTTTCAACTAATGAAAAACTGTTTTTT
CASRIEGGVILSTNEKLFF
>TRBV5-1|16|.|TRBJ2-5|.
TGCGCCAGCAGCCAAAGGACTGGGGGGACTCTCGAGACCCAGTACTTC
CASSQRTGGTLETQYF
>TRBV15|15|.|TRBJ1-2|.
TGTGCCACCAGCCAACAGGACACCCGGCAGGGAGGCTACACCTTC
CATSQQDTRQGGYTF
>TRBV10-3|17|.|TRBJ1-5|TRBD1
TGTGCCATCAGTGAGTCGCAGGGACAGGGAAGCGGTCAGCCCCAGCATTTT
CAISESQGQGSGQPQHF
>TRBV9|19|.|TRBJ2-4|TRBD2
TGTGCCAGCAGCGAGACCGGGACTAGCGGGGGGGTGGACAAAAACATTCAGTACTTC
CASSETGTSGGVDKNIQYF
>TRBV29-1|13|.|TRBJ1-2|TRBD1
TGCAGCGTTGAACCCCGGACAGGGGGAGGCTACACCTTC
CSVEPRTGGGYTF
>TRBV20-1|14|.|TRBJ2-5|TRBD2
TGCAGTGCTAGTAAAGTAGCGGGGCAAGAGACCCAGTACTTC
CSASKVAGQETQYF
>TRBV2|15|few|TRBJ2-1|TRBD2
TGTGCCAGCAGTTATAGCGGGAGCTCCTACAATGAGCAGTTCTTC
CASSYSGSSYNEQFF
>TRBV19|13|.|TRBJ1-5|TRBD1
TGTGCCAGTAGAGGGACAGGCAATCAGCCCCAGCATTTT
CASRGTGNQPQHF
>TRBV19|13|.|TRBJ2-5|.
TGTGCCAGTAGCTGGGCACCGAAAGAGACCCAGTACTTC
CASSWAPKETQYF
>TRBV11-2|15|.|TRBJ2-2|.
TGTGCCAGCAGCATAGGACCCCCTAGCACCGGGGAGCTGTTTTTT
CASSIGPPSTGELFF
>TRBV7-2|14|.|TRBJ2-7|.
TGTGCCAGCAGCTTAGCCCTACGGGTCTACGAGCAGTACTTC
CASSLALRVYEQYF
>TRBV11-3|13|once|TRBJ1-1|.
TGTGCCAGCAGCTTAGAAAGGCGGACTGAAGCTTTCTTT
CASSLERRTEAFF
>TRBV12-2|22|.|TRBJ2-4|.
TGTGCAAGTCGCTTCCTTCCTTCCCCCAGGGGGCGAGGGGGTTTAGCCAAAAACATTCAGTACTTC
CASRFLPSPRGRGGLAKNIQYF
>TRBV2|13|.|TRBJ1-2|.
TGTGCCAGCAGTGGAGTGGGGACTGGAGGCTACACCTTC
CASSGVGTGGYTF
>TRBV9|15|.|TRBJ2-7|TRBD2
TGTGCCAGCAGCAAAGAGGCTAGCGGGGTCTACGAGCAGTACTTC
CASSKEASGVYEQYF
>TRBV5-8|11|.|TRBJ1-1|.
TGTGCCCCCAAGAGGGTCGGTGAAGCTTTCTTT
CAPKRVGEAFF